The TCR beta chain under discussion was sequenced for a study of cytomegalovirus exposure and HLA in healthy donors. Study context: As released early, the data held about 85 million unique TCRs from HLA-typed donors. Study-wide points: Testing in vitro showed a few CMV-associated chains specific for CMV antigens. Most of the CMV-associated TCR beta chains (in a later analysis) appeared to be HLA-restricted.

The PCR ran on 60 Vbeta and 13 Jbeta primers. Clones were read by immunoSEQ multiplex PCR, and TCRdb kept only the in-frame ones, dropping some. The sample carries roughly 86,000 clones, around 71% recorded once. The CDR3 contains 8 residues when both ends are counted. In regard to this clone: Its antigen is currently unknown. This CDR3 fails to terminate in the conserved phenylalanine or tryptophan, so it likely reflects a read error. Because the CDR3's place on the DNA is in doubt, the DNA is left out and the CDR3 is given as listed by TCRdb.

The V call is TRBV21-1, the J call TRBJ1-1; TRBD1, the D gene given by the table, was not confirmed from the DNA. TRBV21-1 is listed as a pseudogene. This TCR derives from a man in his 60s in good health and CMV-seronegative. Material for sequencing was PBMCs. CDR3 loop: CASFTGII.